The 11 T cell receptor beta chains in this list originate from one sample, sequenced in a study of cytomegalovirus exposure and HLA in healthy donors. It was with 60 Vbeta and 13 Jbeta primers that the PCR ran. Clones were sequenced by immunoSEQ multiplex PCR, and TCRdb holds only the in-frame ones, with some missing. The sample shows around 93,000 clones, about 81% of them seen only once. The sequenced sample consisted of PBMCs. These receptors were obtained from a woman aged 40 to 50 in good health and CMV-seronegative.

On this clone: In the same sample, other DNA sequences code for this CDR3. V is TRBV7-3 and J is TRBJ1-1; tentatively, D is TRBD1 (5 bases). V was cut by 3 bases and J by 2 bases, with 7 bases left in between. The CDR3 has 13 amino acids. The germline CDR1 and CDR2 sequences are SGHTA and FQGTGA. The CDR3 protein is CASSFGTNTEAFF. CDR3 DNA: TGTGCCAGCAGCTTCGGGACTAACACTGAAGCTTTCTTT.

The CDR3 nucleotides read TGTGCCAGCAGCCTCGGGACAGGGGGCGCGGCGGCTCAGCCCCAGCATTTT. Amino acid sequence: CASSLGTGGAAAQPQHF. J is TRBJ1-5 and V is TRBV28; 12 bases align to TRBD1. V trimming: 6 bases; J trimming: 6 bases; junction bases outside the gene matches: 12. The CDR3 is 17 amino acids. Germline CDR1 and CDR2: MDHEN and SYDVKM. Variable domain in full (rest from reference TRBV28 and TRBJ1-5): DVKVTQSSRYLVKRTGEKVFLECVQDMDHENMFWYRQDPGLGLRLIYFSYDVKMKEKGDIPEGYSVSREKKERFSLILESASTNQTSMYLCASSLGTGGAAAQPQHFGDGTRLSIL.

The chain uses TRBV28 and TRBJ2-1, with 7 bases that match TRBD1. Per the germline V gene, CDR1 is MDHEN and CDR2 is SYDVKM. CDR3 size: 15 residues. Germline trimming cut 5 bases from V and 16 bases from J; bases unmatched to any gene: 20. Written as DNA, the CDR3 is TGTGCCAGCAGTACTCAGACAGGGTTTGGATGCAAAGCCTTCTTC. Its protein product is CASSTQTGFGCKAFF.

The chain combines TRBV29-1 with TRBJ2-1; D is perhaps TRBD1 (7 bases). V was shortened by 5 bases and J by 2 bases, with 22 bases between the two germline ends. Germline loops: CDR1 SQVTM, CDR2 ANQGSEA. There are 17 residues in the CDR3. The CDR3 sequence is CSVQGEVGIGTYNEQFF. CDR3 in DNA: TGCAGCGTTCAGGGGGAGGTTGGAATTGGGACCTACAATGAGCAGTTCTTC.

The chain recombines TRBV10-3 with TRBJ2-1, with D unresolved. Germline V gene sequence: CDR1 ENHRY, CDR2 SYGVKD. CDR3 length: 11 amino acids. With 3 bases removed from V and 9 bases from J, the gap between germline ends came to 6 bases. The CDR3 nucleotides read TGTGCCATCAGTGATCTTATTGAGCAGTTCTTC. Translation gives CAISDLIEQFF.

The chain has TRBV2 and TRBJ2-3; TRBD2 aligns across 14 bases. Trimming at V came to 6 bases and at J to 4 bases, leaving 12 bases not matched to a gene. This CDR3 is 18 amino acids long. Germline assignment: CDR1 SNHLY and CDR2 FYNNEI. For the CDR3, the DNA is TGTGCCAGCAGGAGACTAGCGGGAGGGTCGAAAGGGGCAGATACGCAGTATTTT. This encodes CASRRLAGGSKGADTQYF.

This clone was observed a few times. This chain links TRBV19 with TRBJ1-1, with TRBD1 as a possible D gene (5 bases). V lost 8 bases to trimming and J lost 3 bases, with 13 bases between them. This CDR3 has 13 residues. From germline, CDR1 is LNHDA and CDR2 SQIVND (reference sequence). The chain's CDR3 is CASGVKGDTEAFF. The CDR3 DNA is TGTGCCAGTGGGGTCAAAGGGGACACTGAAGCTTTCTTT.

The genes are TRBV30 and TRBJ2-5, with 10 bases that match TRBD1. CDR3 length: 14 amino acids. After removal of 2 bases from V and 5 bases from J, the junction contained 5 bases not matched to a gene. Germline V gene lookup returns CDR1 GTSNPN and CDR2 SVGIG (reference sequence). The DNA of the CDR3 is TGTGCCTGGAGTCAGACAGGGGGCCGGGAGACCCAGTACTTC. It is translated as CAWSQTGGRETQYF.

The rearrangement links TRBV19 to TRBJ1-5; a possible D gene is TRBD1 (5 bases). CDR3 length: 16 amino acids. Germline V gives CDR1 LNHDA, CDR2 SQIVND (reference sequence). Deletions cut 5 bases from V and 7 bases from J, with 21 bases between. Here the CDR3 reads CASSAAGRRMGQPQHF. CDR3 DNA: TGTGCCAGTAGTGCAGCGGGACGGAGGATGGGACAGCCCCAGCATTTT.

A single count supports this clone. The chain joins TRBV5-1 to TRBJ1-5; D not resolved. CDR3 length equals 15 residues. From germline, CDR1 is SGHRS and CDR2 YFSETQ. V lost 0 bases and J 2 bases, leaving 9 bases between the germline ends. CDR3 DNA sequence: TGCGCCAGCAGCTTGGACGGGTATGGCAATCAGCCCCAGCATTTT. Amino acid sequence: CASSLDGYGNQPQHF.

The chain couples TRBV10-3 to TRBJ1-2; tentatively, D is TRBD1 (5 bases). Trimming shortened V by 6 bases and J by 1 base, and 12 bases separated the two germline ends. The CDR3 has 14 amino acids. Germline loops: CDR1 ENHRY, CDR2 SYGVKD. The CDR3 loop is CAISKQEFNYGYTF. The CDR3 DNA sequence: TGTGCCATCAGCAAACAGGAGTTTAACTATGGCTACACCTTC.